This is a list of T cell receptor beta chains from one sample in a study of blood T cells in healthy people across ages. MiXCR, run by TCRdb on the 5' RACE reads, gives a single entry per CDR3 protein. The table lists about 720,000 distinct CDR3 sequences, 22% of them singletons. Sequencing was performed on blood. The receptors were gathered from a man in his sixties or seventies in good health. CDR3s leave out the opening cysteine and the closing phenylalanine or tryptophan.

V gene: TRBV5-1
J gene: TRBJ2-2
CDR3 protein: ASSLVVGTQIGGELF

V gene: TRBV12-3/TRBV12-4
J gene: TRBJ1-6
CDR3 protein: ASSLLISYNSPLH

V gene: TRBV6-6
J gene: TRBJ1-3
CDR3 protein: ASSYLGGAGNTIY

V gene: TRBV7-9
J gene: TRBJ1-4
CDR3 protein: ASSNVINRELSEKLF

V gene: TRBV12-3/TRBV12-4
J gene: TRBJ2-5
CDR3 protein: ATTTASGGWETQY

V gene: TRBV11-2
J gene: TRBJ2-2
CDR3 protein: ASSLDWGTGELF

V gene: TRBV7-9
J gene: TRBJ2-1
CDR3 protein: ASSKSGEPYNEQF

V gene: TRBV4-1
J gene: TRBJ2-5
CDR3 protein: ASSQDQITLQETQY

V gene: TRBV7-9
J gene: TRBJ2-3
CDR3 protein: ASSTTGEGMVTQY

V gene: TRBV5-6
J gene: TRBJ2-1
CDR3 protein: AGSLLQGSYNEQF

V gene: TRBV15
J gene: -
CDR3 protein: ATSRGFNEQF

V gene: TRBV14
J gene: TRBJ1-2
CDR3 protein: ASSQEKLYGYT

V gene: TRBV7-9
J gene: TRBJ1-1
CDR3 protein: ASSPGTDLNTEAF

V gene: TRBV20-1
J gene: TRBJ1-4
CDR3 protein: SARPPARGTNEKLF

V gene: TRBV12-3/TRBV12-4
J gene: TRBJ1-2
CDR3 protein: ASSSWGFDYGYT

V gene: TRBV27
J gene: TRBJ2-3
CDR3 protein: ASSLSAGNTQY

V gene: TRBV3-1
J gene: TRBJ1-1
CDR3 protein: ASSPHGRTEAF

V gene: TRBV7-9
J gene: TRBJ2-3
CDR3 protein: ASSPQTTLEPNTQY

V gene: TRBV11-3
J gene: TRBJ2-1
CDR3 protein: ASSLGLGSYNEQF

V gene: TRBV29-1
J gene: TRBJ1-2
CDR3 protein: SVELTYYGYT

V gene: TRBV12-3/TRBV12-4
J gene: TRBJ1-5
CDR3 protein: ASSSLVRGFSGTSRVTQPQH

V gene: TRBV20-1
J gene: TRBJ2-3
CDR3 protein: SVGNLYQGGFIDTQY

V gene: TRBV12-3/TRBV12-4
J gene: TRBJ1-5
CDR3 protein: ASLLEPQH

V gene: TRBV27
J gene: TRBJ1-4
CDR3 protein: ASSLSNRGRGKLF

V gene: TRBV5-1
J gene: TRBJ2-4
CDR3 protein: ASSPTGRSKNIQY

V gene: TRBV5-1
J gene: TRBJ2-1
CDR3 protein: ASSLAPGRGSSYNEQF

V gene: TRBV11-2
J gene: TRBJ2-5
CDR3 protein: ASSLSNSLVTQY

V gene: TRBV28
J gene: TRBJ1-2
CDR3 protein: ASSSHGGNYGYT

V gene: TRBV5-6
J gene: TRBJ2-3
CDR3 protein: ASSLGGFADTQY

V gene: TRBV21-1
J gene: TRBJ1-1
CDR3 protein: ASSKRRVENTEAF

V gene: TRBV21-1
J gene: TRBJ1-6
CDR3 protein: ASSKWGEESYNSPLH

V gene: TRBV20-1
J gene: TRBJ1-1
CDR3 protein: SAETGGTEAF

V gene: TRBV15
J gene: TRBJ1-5
CDR3 protein: ATSRADRDNQPQH

V gene: TRBV28
J gene: TRBJ2-5
CDR3 protein: ASSFQTQAGGTQY

V gene: TRBV11-2
J gene: -
CDR3 protein: ASSLQGAGYEQF

V gene: TRBV28
J gene: TRBJ1-5
CDR3 protein: ASILSDRPNQPQH

V gene: TRBV29-1
J gene: TRBJ1-4
CDR3 protein: SVGGPTNEKLF